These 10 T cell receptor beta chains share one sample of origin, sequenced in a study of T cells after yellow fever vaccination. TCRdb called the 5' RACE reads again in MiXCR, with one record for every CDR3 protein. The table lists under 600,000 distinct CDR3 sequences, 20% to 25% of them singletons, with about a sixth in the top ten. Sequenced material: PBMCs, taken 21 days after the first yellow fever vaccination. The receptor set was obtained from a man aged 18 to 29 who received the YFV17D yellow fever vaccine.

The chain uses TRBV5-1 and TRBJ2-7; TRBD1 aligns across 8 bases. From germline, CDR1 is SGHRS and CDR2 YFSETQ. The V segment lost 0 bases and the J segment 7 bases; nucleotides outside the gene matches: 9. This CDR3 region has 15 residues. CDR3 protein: CASSLASAGGREQYF. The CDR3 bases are TGCGCCAGCAGCTTGGCCTCGGCAGGGGGCCGGGAGCAGTACTTC.

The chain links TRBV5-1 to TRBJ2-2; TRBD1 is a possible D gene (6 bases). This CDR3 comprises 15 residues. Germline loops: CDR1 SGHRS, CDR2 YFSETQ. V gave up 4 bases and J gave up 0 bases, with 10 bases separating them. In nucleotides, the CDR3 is TGCGCCAGCAGCAACGGACAGACGAACACCGGGGAGCTGTTTTTT. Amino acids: CASSNGQTNTGELFF.

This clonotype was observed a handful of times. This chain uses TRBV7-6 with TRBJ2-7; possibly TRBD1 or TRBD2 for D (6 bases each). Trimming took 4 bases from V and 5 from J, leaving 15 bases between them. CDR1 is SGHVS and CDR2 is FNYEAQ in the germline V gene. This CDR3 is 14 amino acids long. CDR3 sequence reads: CASSSRTAGDEQYF. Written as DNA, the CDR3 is TGTGCCAGCAGCTCCCGGACAGCGGGCGACGAGCAGTACTTC.

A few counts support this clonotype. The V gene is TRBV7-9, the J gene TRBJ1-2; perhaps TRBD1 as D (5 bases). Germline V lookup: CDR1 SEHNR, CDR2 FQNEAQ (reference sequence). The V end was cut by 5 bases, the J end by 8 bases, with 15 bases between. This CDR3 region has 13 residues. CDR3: CASSLGTPGGYTF. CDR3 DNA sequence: TGTGCCAGCAGCCTCGGGACTCCGGGGGGCTACACCTTC.

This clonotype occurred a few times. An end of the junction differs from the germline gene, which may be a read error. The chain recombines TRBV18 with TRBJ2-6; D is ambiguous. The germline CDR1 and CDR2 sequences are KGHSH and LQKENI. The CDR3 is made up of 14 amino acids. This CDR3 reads CASSPGSEANVLTF. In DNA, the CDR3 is TGTGCCAGCTCACCAGGCTCTGAGGCCAACGTCCTGACTTTC.

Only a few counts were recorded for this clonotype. CDR3 sequence: CASTPSTLQFEAFF. The CDR3 DNA follows: TGTGCCAGCACTCCCAGTACACTGCAATTTGAAGCTTTCTTT. The V gene is TRBV12-3 or TRBV12-4, the J gene TRBJ1-1; D ambiguous. The CDR3 is 14 residues long. The V end was cut by 7 bases, the J end by 7 bases, with 19 bases between.

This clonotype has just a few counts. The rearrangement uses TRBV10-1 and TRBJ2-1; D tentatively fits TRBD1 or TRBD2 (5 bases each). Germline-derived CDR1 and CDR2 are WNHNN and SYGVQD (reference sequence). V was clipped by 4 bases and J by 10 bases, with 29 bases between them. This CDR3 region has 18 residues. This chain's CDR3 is CASSGLNSAGAPGDEQFF. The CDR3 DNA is TGCGCCAGCAGTGGACTAAACTCCGCCGGGGCCCCCGGGGACGAGCAGTTCTTC.

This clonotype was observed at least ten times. DNA for the CDR3: TGTGCCAGCAGTGAGGCAGGCGGAGCTAACTATGGCTACACCTTC. This translates into CASSEAGGANYGYTF. The rearrangement links TRBV25-1 to TRBJ1-2; D unclear. V shed 3 bases and J shed 0 bases, with 11 bases lying between them. Germline assignment: CDR1 MGHDK and CDR2 SYGVNS. The CDR3 is made up of 15 amino acids.

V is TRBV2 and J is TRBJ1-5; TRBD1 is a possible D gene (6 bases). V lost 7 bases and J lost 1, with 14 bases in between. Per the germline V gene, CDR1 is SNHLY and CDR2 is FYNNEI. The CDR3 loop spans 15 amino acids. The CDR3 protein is CASTAEQGSNQPQHF. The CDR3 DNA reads TGTGCCAGCACAGCGGAACAGGGAAGCAATCAGCCCCAGCATTTT.

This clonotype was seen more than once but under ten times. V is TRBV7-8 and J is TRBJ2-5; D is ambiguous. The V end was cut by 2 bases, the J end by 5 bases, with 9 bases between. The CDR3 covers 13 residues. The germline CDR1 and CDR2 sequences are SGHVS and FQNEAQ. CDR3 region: CASSLSHYETQYF. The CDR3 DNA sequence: TGTGCCAGCAGCTTAAGTCACTATGAGACCCAGTACTTC.